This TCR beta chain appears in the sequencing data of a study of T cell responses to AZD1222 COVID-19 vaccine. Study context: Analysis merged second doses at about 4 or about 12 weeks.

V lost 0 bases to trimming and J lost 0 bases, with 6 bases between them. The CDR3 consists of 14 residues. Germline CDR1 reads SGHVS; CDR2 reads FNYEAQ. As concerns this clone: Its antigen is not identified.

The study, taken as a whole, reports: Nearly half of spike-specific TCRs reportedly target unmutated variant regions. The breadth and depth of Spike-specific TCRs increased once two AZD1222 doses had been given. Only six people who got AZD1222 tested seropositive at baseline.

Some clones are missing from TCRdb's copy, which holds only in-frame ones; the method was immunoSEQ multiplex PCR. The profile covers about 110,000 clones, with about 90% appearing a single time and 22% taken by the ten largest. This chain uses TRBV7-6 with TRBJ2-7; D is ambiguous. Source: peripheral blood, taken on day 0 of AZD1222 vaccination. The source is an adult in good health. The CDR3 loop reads CASSLAPGSYEQYF. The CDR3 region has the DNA TGTGCCAGCAGCTTAGCCCCTGGCTCCTACGAGCAGTACTTC. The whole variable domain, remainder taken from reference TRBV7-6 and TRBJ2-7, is GAGVSQSPRYKVTKRGQDVALRCDPISGHVSLYWYRQALGQGPEFLTYFNYEAQQDKSGLPNDRFSAERPEGSISTLTIQRTEQRDSAMYRCASSLAPGSYEQYFGPGTRLTVT.